The rows below give T cell receptor beta chains drawn from one sample of a study of control samples from healthy donors and cancer patients. Some clones are missing from TCRdb's copy, which holds only in-frame ones; the method was immunoSEQ multiplex PCR. The table records more than 70,000 clones, roughly 92% of them present only once. The sample consisted of blood. Receptors were obtained from a woman in her 30s in good health. CDR3s include the opening cysteine and the closing phenylalanine or tryptophan. The order of the fields is V gene, clone size, J gene, CDR3 length, D gene, CDR3 protein, CDR3 DNA. D genes are given only for firm matches. The size field is filled for only some rows; it gives once, few, many or a size class.

V gene: TRBV19; clone size: once; J gene: TRBJ2-3; CDR3 length: 15; D gene: NA; CDR3 protein: CASKRSVGGADTQYF; CDR3 DNA: TGTGCCAGTAAAAGGTCTGTTGGTGGCGCAGATACGCAGTATTTT
V gene: TRBV5-1; clone size: once; J gene: TRBJ2-2; CDR3 length: 17; D gene: NA; CDR3 protein: CASSLGRGGLSTGELFF; CDR3 DNA: TGCGCCAGCAGCTTGGGTCGCGGGGGCTTGAGTACCGGGGAGCTGTTTTTT
V gene: TRBV29-1; clone size: once; J gene: TRBJ1-1; CDR3 length: 13; D gene: NA; CDR3 protein: CSVRTVVDTEAFF; CDR3 DNA: TGCAGCGTGCGGACAGTTGTGGACACTGAAGCTTTCTTT
V gene: TRBV27; clone size: NA; J gene: TRBJ1-2; CDR3 length: 14; D gene: TRBD1; CDR3 protein: CASSRQGINYGYTF; CDR3 DNA: TGTGCCAGCAGTCGACAGGGCATTAACTATGGCTACACCTTC
V gene: TRBV7-9; clone size: NA; J gene: TRBJ2-1; CDR3 length: 15; D gene: TRBD2; CDR3 protein: CASSPSERDYNEQFF; CDR3 DNA: TGTGCCAGCAGCCCGAGTGAGCGGGACTACAATGAGCAGTTCTTC
V gene: TRBV29-1; clone size: NA; J gene: TRBJ2-7; CDR3 length: 13; D gene: NA; CDR3 protein: CSVESRGDYEQYF; CDR3 DNA: TGCAGCGTTGAGTCCAGGGGGGACTACGAGCAGTACTTC
V gene: TRBV10-1; clone size: NA; J gene: TRBJ2-1; CDR3 length: 16; D gene: NA; CDR3 protein: CASSGPLVGGYNEQFF; CDR3 DNA: TGCGCCAGCAGTGGACCCCTCGTGGGAGGCTACAATGAGCAGTTCTTC
V gene: TRBV6-5; clone size: NA; J gene: TRBJ2-1; CDR3 length: 14; D gene: TRBD2; CDR3 protein: CASSPGLEYNEQFF; CDR3 DNA: TGTGCCAGCAGTCCCGGACTAGAATACAATGAGCAGTTCTTC
V gene: TRBV6-5; clone size: NA; J gene: TRBJ1-2; CDR3 length: 16; D gene: NA; CDR3 protein: CASSYSMAAELTGYTF; CDR3 DNA: TGTGCCAGCAGTTACTCGATGGCAGCCGAACTTACTGGCTACACCTTC
V gene: TRBV5-1; clone size: NA; J gene: TRBJ1-2; CDR3 length: 14; D gene: TRBD1; CDR3 protein: CASSSLGDRVGYTF; CDR3 DNA: TGCGCCAGCAGCTCATTAGGGGACAGGGTTGGCTACACCTTC
V gene: TRBV6-5; clone size: few; J gene: TRBJ2-7; CDR3 length: 15; D gene: TRBD1; CDR3 protein: CASSSQMTGAYEQYF; CDR3 DNA: TGTGCCAGCAGTTCCCAAATGACAGGGGCCTACGAGCAGTACTTC
V gene: TRBV21-1; clone size: NA; J gene: TRBJ1-5; CDR3 length: 15; D gene: NA; CDR3 protein: CAIRRGSNSNQPQHF; CDR3 DNA: TGTGCCATCCGGCGAGGGTCCAATAGCAATCAGCCCCAGCATTTT
V gene: TRBV5-6; clone size: NA; J gene: TRBJ2-7; CDR3 length: 11; D gene: NA; CDR3 protein: CASSLGYEQYF; CDR3 DNA: TGTGCCAGCAGCTTGGGGTACGAGCAGTACTTC
V gene: TRBV5-1; clone size: NA; J gene: TRBJ1-2; CDR3 length: 14; D gene: TRBD1; CDR3 protein: CASSLVGQGYGYTF; CDR3 DNA: TGCGCCAGCAGCTTGGTGGGACAGGGCTATGGCTACACCTTC
V gene: TRBV3-1/TRBV3-2; clone size: NA; J gene: TRBJ1-4; CDR3 length: 15; D gene: NA; CDR3 protein: CASSQDWGRDGKLFF; CDR3 DNA: TGTGCCAGCAGCCAAGATTGGGGCAGGGATGGAAAACTGTTTTTT
V gene: TRBV19; clone size: NA; J gene: TRBJ1-4; CDR3 length: 12; D gene: NA; CDR3 protein: CASSPGQSKLFF; CDR3 DNA: TGTGCCAGTAGTCCAGGACAGTCCAAACTGTTTTTT
V gene: TRBV6-2/TRBV6-3; clone size: once; J gene: TRBJ1-4; CDR3 length: 19; D gene: NA; CDR3 protein: CASSYWFLGDFATNEKLFF; CDR3 DNA: TGTGCCAGCAGTTATTGGTTCCTGGGGGATTTTGCAACTAATGAAAAACTGTTTTTT
V gene: TRBV7-3; clone size: NA; J gene: TRBJ2-6; CDR3 length: 17; D gene: TRBD1; CDR3 protein: CASSPPTGEAGANVLTF; CDR3 DNA: TGTGCCAGCAGCCCCCCGACAGGGGAGGCGGGGGCCAACGTCCTGACTTTC
V gene: TRBV9; clone size: NA; J gene: TRBJ2-3; CDR3 length: 15; D gene: NA; CDR3 protein: CASSSRDPRADTQYF; CDR3 DNA: TGTGCCAGCAGCTCCCGGGACCCGAGGGCAGATACGCAGTATTTT
V gene: TRBV6-5; clone size: NA; J gene: TRBJ1-2; CDR3 length: 14; D gene: TRBD1; CDR3 protein: CASTYLQGSSGYTF; CDR3 DNA: TGTGCCAGCACCTACCTACAGGGGTCTAGCGGCTACACCTTC
V gene: TRBV12-5; clone size: NA; J gene: TRBJ1-3; CDR3 length: 15; D gene: NA; CDR3 protein: CASGTDSVSGNTIYF; CDR3 DNA: TGTGCTAGTGGGACCGACTCCGTCTCTGGAAACACCATATATTTT
V gene: TRBV30; clone size: NA; J gene: TRBJ2-7; CDR3 length: 16; D gene: NA; CDR3 protein: CAWSRGPSGLSYEQYF; CDR3 DNA: TGTGCCTGGAGTAGGGGGCCTAGCGGTTTGTCCTACGAGCAGTACTTC
V gene: TRBV3-1/TRBV3-2; clone size: NA; J gene: TRBJ2-1; CDR3 length: 14; D gene: NA; CDR3 protein: CASSPLQGTDEQFF; CDR3 DNA: TGTGCCAGCAGCCCGCTACAGGGCACGGATGAGCAGTTCTTC
V gene: TRBV6-5; clone size: NA; J gene: TRBJ1-5; CDR3 length: 13; D gene: TRBD1; CDR3 protein: CASSPDRLQPQHF; CDR3 DNA: TGTGCCAGCAGCCCGGACAGGCTTCAGCCCCAGCATTTT
V gene: TRBV18; clone size: NA; J gene: TRBJ1-3; CDR3 length: 14; D gene: NA; CDR3 protein: CASSPGTAGNTIYF; CDR3 DNA: TGTGCCAGCTCACCGGGGACTGCCGGAAACACCATATATTTT
V gene: TRBV11-3; clone size: NA; J gene: TRBJ2-7; CDR3 length: 16; D gene: NA; CDR3 protein: CASSLRELLVKYEQYF; CDR3 DNA: TGTGCCAGCAGCTTGAGGGAATTGCTAGTCAAGTACGAGCAGTACTTC
V gene: TRBV6-5; clone size: NA; J gene: TRBJ2-7; CDR3 length: 15; D gene: TRBD2; CDR3 protein: CASKREAAVANEQYF; CDR3 DNA: TGTGCCAGCAAGCGGGAGGCGGCCGTGGCCAACGAGCAGTACTTC
V gene: TRBV24-1; clone size: NA; J gene: TRBJ1-2; CDR3 length: 11; D gene: NA; CDR3 protein: CATSDLYGYTF; CDR3 DNA: TGTGCCACCAGTGATTTATATGGCTACACCTTC
V gene: TRBV19; clone size: NA; J gene: TRBJ1-3; CDR3 length: 13; D gene: TRBD1; CDR3 protein: CASSMGQTNTIYF; CDR3 DNA: TGTGCCAGTAGTATGGGACAGACCAACACCATATATTTT
V gene: TRBV6-5; clone size: NA; J gene: TRBJ2-5; CDR3 length: 15; D gene: TRBD1; CDR3 protein: CASRSDRVGQETQYF; CDR3 DNA: TGTGCCAGCAGATCGGACAGGGTTGGCCAAGAGACCCAGTACTTC
V gene: TRBV15; clone size: NA; J gene: TRBJ2-1; CDR3 length: 12; D gene: TRBD1; CDR3 protein: CATSRTGNEQFF; CDR3 DNA: TGTGCCACCAGCAGGACAGGGAATGAGCAGTTCTTC
V gene: TRBV4-2; clone size: NA; J gene: TRBJ1-1; CDR3 length: 15; D gene: NA; CDR3 protein: CASSPTAGEPTEAFF; CDR3 DNA: TGTGCCAGCAGCCCCACGGCGGGGGAACCCACTGAAGCTTTCTTT
V gene: TRBV7-9; clone size: NA; J gene: TRBJ1-6; CDR3 length: 12; D gene: NA; CDR3 protein: CASSLESSPLHF; CDR3 DNA: TGTGCCAGCAGCTTGGAAAGTTCACCCCTCCACTTT
V gene: TRBV27; clone size: once; J gene: TRBJ1-3; CDR3 length: 13; D gene: NA; CDR3 protein: CASSALGGNTIYF; CDR3 DNA: TGTGCCAGCAGTGCCCTTGGGGGAAACACCATATATTTT
V gene: TRBV6-6; clone size: NA; J gene: TRBJ2-7; CDR3 length: 14; D gene: NA; CDR3 protein: CASSSPGQLYEQYF; CDR3 DNA: TGTGCCAGCAGTTCCCCAGGACAACTCTACGAGCAGTACTTC